A selection of T cell receptor beta chains follows, all from one sample in a study of blood T cell repertoires in COVID-19. The assay was immunoSEQ multiplex PCR, and TCRdb's table has in-frame clones only and misses some. In the table there are 100,000 or so clones, approximately 81% of which are singletons. Sequencing was carried out using peripheral blood. The receptors originated from a woman between 65 and 79 years old with active or convalescent COVID-19. The CDR3 runs from the conserved cysteine through the conserved F or W. Fields, in order: clone size, D gene, J gene, V gene, CDR3 protein, CDR3 DNA. D genes are given only for firm matches. Part of the rows lack a size; the others show once, few, many or a class for expanded clones.

>once|NA|TRBJ2-3|TRBV18
CASSPEGLGTDTQYF
TGTGCCAGCTCACCTGAGGGATTGGGCACAGATACGCAGTATTTT
>NA|NA|TRBJ2-1|TRBV21-1
CASSKFSGTGAPGSYNEQFF
TGTGCCAGCAGCAAATTCTCCGGGACAGGGGCACCGGGGTCCTACAATGAGCAGTTCTTC
>NA|NA|TRBJ1-3|TRBV6-2/TRBV6-3
CASSYLRRAGRDSGNTIYF
TGTGCCAGCAGTTACCTACGACGAGCGGGCCGAGACTCTGGAAACACCATATATTTT
>NA|NA|TRBJ1-2|TRBV6-5
CASSRAGDGYTF
TGTGCCAGTTCGAGGGCCGGGGATGGCTACACCTTC
>NA|NA|TRBJ1-1|TRBV19
CASSIRGGDTEAFF
TGTGCCAGTAGTATAAGGGGTGGAGACACTGAAGCTTTCTTT
>NA|TRBD1|TRBJ1-5|TRBV6-2/TRBV6-3
CASSTTGRSGQPQHF
TGTGCCAGCAGTACGACAGGGAGGAGTGGTCAGCCCCAGCATTTT
>once|TRBD1|TRBJ1-5|TRBV15
CATSRRTGKAQPQHF
TGTGCCACCAGCAGAAGGACAGGGAAGGCTCAGCCCCAGCATTTT
>NA|NA|TRBJ2-4|TRBV6-5
CASSYSTSPPNIQYF
TGTGCCAGCAGTTACTCGACAAGCCCCCCAAACATTCAGTACTTC
>NA|TRBD1|TRBJ1-4|TRBV7-9
CASSFLQGDEKLFF
TGTGCCAGCAGCTTTTTGCAGGGGGATGAAAAACTGTTTTTT
>NA|TRBD2|TRBJ2-3|TRBV9
CASSVEWRGGRDTQYF
TGTGCCAGCAGCGTAGAGTGGCGGGGGGGCAGGGATACGCAGTATTTT
>NA|NA|TRBJ1-4|TRBV2
CASTRQSSSEKLFF
TGTGCCAGCACCAGACAGAGCAGTAGTGAAAAACTGTTTTTT
>NA|TRBD1|TRBJ2-1|TRBV24-1
CATSDLTSGGNEQFF
TGTGCCACCAGTGATTTAACATCAGGGGGCAATGAGCAGTTCTTC
>once|NA|TRBJ2-1|TRBV5-4
CASTLIRKQGVGEQFF
TGTGCCAGCACCTTGATTAGGAAACAGGGAGTGGGTGAGCAGTTCTTC
>NA|NA|TRBJ2-7|TRBV6-5
CATVGRLENEQYF
TGTGCCACAGTAGGTAGGCTGGAGAACGAGCAGTACTTC
>NA|NA|TRBJ2-1|TRBV9
CASSMTNNNEQFF
TGTGCCAGCAGCATGACAAATAACAATGAGCAGTTCTTC
>NA|NA|TRBJ1-2|TRBV28
CASIRGTAGGYGYTF
TGTGCCAGCATACGAGGGACCGCGGGGGGCTATGGCTACACCTTC
>NA|NA|TRBJ1-1|TRBV21-1
CASGSDRSNTEAFF
TGTGCCAGCGGCTCAGACAGGAGTAACACTGAAGCTTTCTTT
>few|NA|TRBJ1-3|TRBV28
CASSLSTSGNTIYF
TGTGCCAGCAGTCTTAGCACCTCTGGAAACACCATATATTTT
>NA|NA|TRBJ1-1|TRBV4-3
CASSQDPIQGSHTEAFF
TGCGCCAGCAGCCAAGATCCCATTCAGGGGTCCCACACTGAAGCTTTCTTT
>NA|TRBD2|TRBJ2-7|TRBV24-1
CATGTSGDNYEQYF
TGTGCCACCGGGACTAGCGGGGATAACTACGAGCAGTACTTC
>NA|TRBD1|TRBJ2-5|TRBV7-9
CASSLPRAGGVGETQYF
TGTGCCAGCAGCTTACCCCGGGCAGGGGGCGTCGGGGAGACCCAGTACTTC
>NA|TRBD1|TRBJ1-1|TRBV13
CASSLLTGKNTEAFF
TGTGCCAGCAGCCTCCTGACAGGGAAGAACACTGAAGCTTTCTTT
>NA|NA|TRBJ1-2|TRBV19
CASTLEGYGYTF
TGTGCCAGTACCCTCGAGGGTTATGGCTACACCTTC
>few|TRBD1|TRBJ1-5|TRBV2
CASSGGTGGNQPQHF
TGTGCCAGCAGTGGGGGGACAGGGGGCAATCAGCCCCAGCATTTT
>NA|NA|TRBJ1-1|TRBV6-2/TRBV6-3
CASSYGRGVTEAFF
TGTGCCAGCAGTTATGGACGGGGGGTCACTGAAGCTTTCTTT
>NA|TRBD1|TRBJ1-2|TRBV28
CASREGTGGSQGYTF
TGTGCCAGCAGAGAAGGGACAGGGGGTTCGCAAGGCTACACCTTC
>NA|NA|TRBJ1-1|TRBV29-1
CSALLRLNTEAFF
TGCAGCGCCTTGCTACGGTTGAACACTGAAGCTTTCTTT
>NA|TRBD1|TRBJ2-2|TRBV19
CASSAQGALAGELFF
TGTGCCAGTAGTGCTCAGGGGGCATTGGCCGGGGAGCTGTTTTTT
>NA|NA|TRBJ2-3|TRBV7-9
CASSFVWSRTDTQYF
TGTGCCAGCAGCTTTGTGTGGAGCCGCACAGATACGCAGTATTTT
>NA|TRBD2|TRBJ2-3|TRBV10-3
CATQRGGSLDTQYF
TGTGCCACTCAGCGGGGGGGGTCCCTGGATACGCAGTATTTT
>once|TRBD1|TRBJ1-2|TRBV3-1/TRBV3-2
CASSPWTGEGGYTF
TGTGCCAGCAGCCCCTGGACAGGGGAGGGCGGCTACACCTTC